These T cell receptor beta chains were read from a single sample in a study of OX40 agonist ivuxolimab in advanced cancers. The data were produced by immunoSEQ multiplex PCR, yet TCRdb's version contains in-frame clones alone and is incomplete. The sample has roughly 50,000 clones, roughly 88% seen once. The source material was CD4+ or CD8+ T cells sorted from blood, sampled in a trial of the OX40 agonist ivuxolimab. Every receptor here comes from an adult with an advanced solid tumor such as melanoma, head and neck, liver or kidney cancer. CDR3s include the opening cysteine and the closing phenylalanine or tryptophan. A D gene is named only where the DNA matches it firmly. Where a row states a size, it is once, few, many or the class of an expanded clone; other rows omit it.

D	size	V	length	J	CDR3	DNA
NA	NA	TRBV15	15	TRBJ1-5	CATSRDLALRQPQHF	TGTGCCACCAGCAGAGATCTCGCCCTTCGGCAGCCCCAGCATTTT
NA	NA	TRBV6-4	19	TRBJ2-3	CASSDFAGTVKTVTDTQYF	TGTGCCAGCAGTGACTTCGCCGGGACGGTGAAAACAGTCACAGATACGCAGTATTTT
NA	NA	TRBV30	13	TRBJ1-4	CAWSTGQNEKLFF	TGTGCCTGGAGTACCGGACAGAATGAAAAACTGTTTTTT
NA	NA	TRBV28	14	TRBJ2-5	CASRPGGYQETQYF	TGTGCCAGCAGACCTGGGGGGTACCAAGAGACCCAGTACTTC
NA	NA	TRBV5-1	13	TRBJ1-2	CASSLKSNYGYTF	TGCGCCAGCAGCTTAAAAAGTAACTATGGCTACACCTTC
NA	NA	TRBV7-2	14	TRBJ2-5	CASSLGFSQETQYF	TGTGCCAGCAGCTTAGGCTTCAGCCAAGAGACCCAGTACTTC
NA	once	TRBV7-2	17	TRBJ2-6	CASSLGVGGSGANVLTF	TGTGCCAGCAGCTTAGGGGTCGGTGGCTCTGGGGCCAACGTCCTGACTTTC
TRBD1	NA	TRBV7-3	14	TRBJ2-3	CASSFGGQADTQYF	TGTGCCAGCAGCTTCGGTGGACAGGCAGATACGCAGTATTTT
TRBD1	NA	TRBV19	14	TRBJ2-2	CASRGQGAAGELFF	TGTGCCAGCAGAGGACAGGGGGCGGCCGGGGAGCTGTTTTTT
NA	few	TRBV7-2	14	TRBJ2-1	CASSLGDGYNEQFF	TGTGCCAGCAGCTTAGGAGACGGCTACAATGAGCAGTTCTTC
TRBD2	NA	TRBV7-2	17	TRBJ2-5	CASSLDLGLADAETQYF	TGTGCCAGCAGCTTAGACCTAGGACTAGCGGACGCAGAGACCCAGTACTTC
NA	NA	TRBV28	13	TRBJ2-7	CASSPTLTYEQYF	TGTGCCAGCAGTCCCACCTTGACCTACGAGCAGTACTTC
TRBD1	NA	TRBV7-2	14	TRBJ2-7	CASSDDRESYEQYF	TGTGCCAGCAGCGATGACAGGGAGTCCTACGAGCAGTACTTC
NA	few	TRBV5-1	16	TRBJ1-2	CASSLDTLAPNYGYTF	TGCGCCAGCAGCTTGGACACCCTGGCACCTAACTATGGCTACACCTTC
NA	NA	TRBV12-5	13	TRBJ2-3	CASGLDGRDTQYF	TGTGCTAGTGGTTTGGACGGTCGCGATACGCAGTATTTT
NA	NA	TRBV18	16	TRBJ2-2	CASSRQAGTNTGELFF	TGTGCCAGCTCACGCCAGGCGGGTACGAACACCGGGGAGCTGTTTTTT
NA	NA	TRBV29-1	13	TRBJ2-3	CSVAAGSTDTQYF	TGCAGCGTTGCTGCGGGGAGCACAGATACGCAGTATTTT
NA	NA	TRBV27	14	TRBJ2-3	CASSLSRGSDTQYF	TGTGCCAGCAGTTTAAGCAGGGGTTCAGATACGCAGTATTTT
NA	NA	TRBV29-1	14	TRBJ2-3	CSGIRRASTDTQYF	TGCAGCGGTATACGTCGAGCTAGCACAGATACGCAGTATTTT
NA	NA	TRBV18	14	TRBJ1-3	CASSPERTGNTIYF	TGTGCCAGCTCACCGGAACGGACCGGAAACACCATATATTTT
TRBD1	NA	TRBV4-1	15	TRBJ2-3	CASSQTGQGWDTQYF	TGCGCCAGCAGCCAAACGGGACAGGGCTGGGATACGCAGTATTTT
NA	NA	TRBV5-4	12	TRBJ2-1	CASRRNSNEQFF	TGTGCCAGCAGACGTAATAGCAATGAGCAGTTCTTC
NA	NA	TRBV14	15	TRBJ2-1	CASSQTLTGRDEQFF	TGTGCCAGCAGCCAAACGTTGACAGGGAGGGATGAGCAGTTCTTC
NA	NA	TRBV19	15	TRBJ1-5	CASSIGQTRNQPQHF	TGTGCCAGTAGTATAGGACAGACGCGCAATCAGCCCCAGCATTTT
TRBD1	few	TRBV9	17	TRBJ1-3	CASSVGFSDRGGNTIYF	TGTGCCAGCAGCGTAGGATTCTCGGACAGGGGTGGAAACACCATATATTTT
TRBD2	NA	TRBV28	14	TRBJ2-7	CATGLAGGLGEQYF	TGTGCCACCGGACTAGCGGGAGGTCTGGGGGAGCAGTACTTC